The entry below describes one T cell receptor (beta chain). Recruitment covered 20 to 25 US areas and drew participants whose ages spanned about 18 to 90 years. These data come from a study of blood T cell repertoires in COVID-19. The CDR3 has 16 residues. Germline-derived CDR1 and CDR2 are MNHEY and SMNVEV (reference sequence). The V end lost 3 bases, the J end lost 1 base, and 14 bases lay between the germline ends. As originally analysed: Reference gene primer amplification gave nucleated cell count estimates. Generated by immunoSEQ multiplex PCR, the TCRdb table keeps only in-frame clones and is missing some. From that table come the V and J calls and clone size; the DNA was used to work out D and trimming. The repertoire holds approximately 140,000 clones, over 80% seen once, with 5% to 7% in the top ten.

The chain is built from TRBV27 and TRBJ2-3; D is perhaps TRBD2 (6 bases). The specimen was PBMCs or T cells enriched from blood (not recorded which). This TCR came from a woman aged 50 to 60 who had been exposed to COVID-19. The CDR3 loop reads CASSLGRAGRTDTQYF. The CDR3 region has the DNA TGTGCCAGCAGTTTGGGGCGGGCGGGGCGCACAGATACGCAGTATTTT.